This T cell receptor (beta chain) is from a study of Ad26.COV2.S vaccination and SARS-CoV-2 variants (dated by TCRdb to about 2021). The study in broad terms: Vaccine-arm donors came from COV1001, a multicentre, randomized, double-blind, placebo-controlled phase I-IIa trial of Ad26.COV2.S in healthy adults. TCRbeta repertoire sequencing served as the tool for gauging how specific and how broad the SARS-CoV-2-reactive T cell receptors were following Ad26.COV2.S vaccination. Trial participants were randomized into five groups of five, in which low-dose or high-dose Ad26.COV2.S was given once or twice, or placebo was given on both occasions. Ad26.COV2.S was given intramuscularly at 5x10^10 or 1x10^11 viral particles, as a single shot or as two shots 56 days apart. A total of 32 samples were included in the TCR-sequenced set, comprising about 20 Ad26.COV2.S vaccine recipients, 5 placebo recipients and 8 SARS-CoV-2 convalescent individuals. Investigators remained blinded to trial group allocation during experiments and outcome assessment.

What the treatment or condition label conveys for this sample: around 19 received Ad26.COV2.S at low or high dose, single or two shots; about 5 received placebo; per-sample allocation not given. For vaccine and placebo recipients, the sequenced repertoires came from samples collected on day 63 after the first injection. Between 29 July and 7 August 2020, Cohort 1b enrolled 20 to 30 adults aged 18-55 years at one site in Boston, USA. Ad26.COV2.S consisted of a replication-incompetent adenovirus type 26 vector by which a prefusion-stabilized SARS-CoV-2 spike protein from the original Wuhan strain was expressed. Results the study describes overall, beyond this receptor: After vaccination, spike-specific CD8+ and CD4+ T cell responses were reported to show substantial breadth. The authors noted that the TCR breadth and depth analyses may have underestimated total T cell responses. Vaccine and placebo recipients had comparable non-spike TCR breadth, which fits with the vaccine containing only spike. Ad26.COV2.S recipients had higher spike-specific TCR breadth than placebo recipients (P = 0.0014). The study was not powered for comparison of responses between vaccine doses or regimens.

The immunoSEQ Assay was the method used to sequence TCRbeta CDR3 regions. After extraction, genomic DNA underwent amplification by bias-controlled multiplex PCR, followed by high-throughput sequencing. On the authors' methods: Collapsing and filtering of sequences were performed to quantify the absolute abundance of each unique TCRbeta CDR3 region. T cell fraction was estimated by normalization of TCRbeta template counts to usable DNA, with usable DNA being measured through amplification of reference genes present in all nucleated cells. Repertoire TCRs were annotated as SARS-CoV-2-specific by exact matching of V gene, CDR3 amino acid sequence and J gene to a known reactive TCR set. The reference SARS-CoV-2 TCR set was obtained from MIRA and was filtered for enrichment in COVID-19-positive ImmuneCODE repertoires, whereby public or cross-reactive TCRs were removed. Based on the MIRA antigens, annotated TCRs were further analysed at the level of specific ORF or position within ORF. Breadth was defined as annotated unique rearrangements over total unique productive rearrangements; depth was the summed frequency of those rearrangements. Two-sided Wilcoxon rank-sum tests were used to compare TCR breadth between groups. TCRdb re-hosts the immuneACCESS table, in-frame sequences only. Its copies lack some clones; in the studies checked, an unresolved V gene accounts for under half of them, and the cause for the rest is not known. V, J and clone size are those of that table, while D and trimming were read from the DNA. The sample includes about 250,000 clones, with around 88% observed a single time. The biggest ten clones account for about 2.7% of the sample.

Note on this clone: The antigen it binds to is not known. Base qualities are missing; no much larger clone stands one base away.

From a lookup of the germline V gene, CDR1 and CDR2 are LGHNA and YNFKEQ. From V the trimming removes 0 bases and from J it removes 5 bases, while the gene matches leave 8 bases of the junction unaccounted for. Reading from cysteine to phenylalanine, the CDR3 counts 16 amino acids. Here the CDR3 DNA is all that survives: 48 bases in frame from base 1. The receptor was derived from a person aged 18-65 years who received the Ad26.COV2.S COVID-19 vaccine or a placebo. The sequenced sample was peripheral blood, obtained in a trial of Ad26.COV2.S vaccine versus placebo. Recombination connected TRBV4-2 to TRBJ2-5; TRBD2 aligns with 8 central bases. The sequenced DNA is TGTGCCAGCAGCCAAGAAGCACGGGGGGGGATCGAGACCCAGTACTTC. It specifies CASSQEARGGIETQYF.